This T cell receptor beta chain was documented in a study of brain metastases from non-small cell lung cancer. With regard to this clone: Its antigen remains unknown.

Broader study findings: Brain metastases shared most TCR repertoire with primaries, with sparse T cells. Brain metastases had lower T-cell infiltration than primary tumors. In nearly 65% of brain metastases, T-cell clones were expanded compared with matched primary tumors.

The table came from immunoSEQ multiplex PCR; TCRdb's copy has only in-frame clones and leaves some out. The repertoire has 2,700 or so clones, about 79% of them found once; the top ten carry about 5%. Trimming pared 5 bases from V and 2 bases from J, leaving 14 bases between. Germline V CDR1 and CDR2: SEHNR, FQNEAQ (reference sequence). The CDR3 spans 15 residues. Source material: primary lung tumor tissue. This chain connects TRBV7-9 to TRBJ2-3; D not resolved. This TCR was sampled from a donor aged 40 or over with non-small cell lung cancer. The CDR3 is CASSAESPPTDTQYF. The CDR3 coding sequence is TGTGCCAGCAGCGCAGAAAGCCCGCCCACAGATACGCAGTATTTT.